These T cell receptor beta chains were read from a single sample in a study of Ad26.COV2.S vaccination and SARS-CoV-2 variants. TCRdb's table, derived via immunoSEQ multiplex PCR, lists solely in-frame clones and lacks some. The sample shows around 100,000 clones, around three quarters of them seen only once. This specimen consisted of peripheral blood, obtained after recovery from COVID-19. Source of these receptors: a human donor who had recovered from COVID-19. Both conserved end residues are part of each CDR3. Each record gives: J gene, V gene, CDR3 protein.

>TRBJ2-1|TRBV2
CASSPRQVNEQFF
>TRBJ1-5|TRBV7-4
CASSQRGYQPQHF
>TRBJ2-1|TRBV5-1
CASSSGTSGVNEQFF
>TRBJ1-6|TRBV14
CASSQVAGSSYNSPLHF
>TRBJ2-3|TRBV11-2
CASSLKSQSSSTDTQYF
>TRBJ2-7|TRBV15
CATSRLQGSEQYF
>TRBJ1-5|TRBV2
CASSKGQGVEPQHF
>TRBJ1-5|TRBV19
CASSPGTGRRDQPQHF
>TRBJ2-7|TRBV27
CASSSLSPITDEQYF
>TRBJ2-7|TRBV6-6
CASSNSVYEQYF
>TRBJ1-1|TRBV5-1
CASSLGQGIEAFF
>TRBJ2-5|TRBV14
CASSQGSGPETQYF
>TRBJ2-3|TRBV6-2/TRBV6-3
CASSYGGSTDTQYF
>TRBJ2-5|TRBV19
CASSVLAGIRETQYF
>TRBJ2-2|TRBV7-2
CASSPFSGGNTGELFF
>TRBJ2-1|TRBV7-2
CASSLVVSGNEQFF
>TRBJ2-2|TRBV12-3/TRBV12-4
CASSQGTVRELFF
>TRBJ1-2|TRBV4-3
CASSQDPKANYGYTF
>TRBJ2-7|TRBV4-1
CASSQVAGTGDSYEQYF
>TRBJ1-2|TRBV5-6
CASSLVQRNYGYTF
>TRBJ1-1|TRBV6-5
CASSYSQTGQAFF
>TRBJ1-1|TRBV3-1/TRBV3-2
CASSQGAGEAFF
>TRBJ1-1|TRBV19
CASSQQGAGTEAFF
>TRBJ2-7|TRBV27
CASSLEPGRHSYEQYF
>TRBJ1-2|TRBV13
CASSHYRSPYGYTF
>TRBJ2-1|TRBV10-1
CASSNGLGEGGFQFF
>TRBJ1-5|TRBV19
CASSKDNQPQHF
>TRBJ2-2|TRBV7-3
CASSLGRGTTGELFF
>TRBJ2-5|TRBV30
CAWSLEGETQYF
>TRBJ2-1|TRBV4-3
CASSQERGGGDEQFF
>TRBJ1-1|TRBV9
CASSTEGGGNTEAFF
>TRBJ1-1|TRBV10-3
CATKDPTNTEAFF
>TRBJ2-2|TRBV6-4
CASRTGQGTGELFF
>TRBJ2-1|TRBV7-3
CASSLTGRTGAEQFF
>TRBJ2-7|TRBV15
CATSRGGSGDEQYF
>TRBJ2-1|TRBV6-2/TRBV6-3
CASSYQRQGSEQFF